This T cell receptor beta chain was sequenced for a study of T cell responses to AZD1222 COVID-19 vaccine. Details on this clone: The antigen remains unidentified.

The CDR3 sequence is 13 residues long. The germline gives CDR1 MDHEN, CDR2 SYDVKM. V was trimmed by 3 bases and J by 12 bases, leaving 15 bases between them. The assay was immunoSEQ multiplex PCR, and TCRdb's table has in-frame clones only and misses some. The sample consists of some 150,000 clones, approximately 78% of them appearing once. Study findings and constraints: A reported finding is that nearly half of spike-specific TCRs target unmutated variant regions. Just five or six AZD1222 recipients were seropositive at baseline. Increased Spike-specific TCR breadth and depth were observed after two AZD1222 doses.

The V gene is TRBV28, the J gene TRBJ2-1; maybe TRBD1 (5 bases). Sample: peripheral blood, taken on day 0 of MenACWY control vaccination. This sequence was found in an adult in good health. The CDR3 loop reads CASSLTVQWMQFF. CDR3 DNA sequence: TGTGCCAGCAGTTTGACAGTCCAATGGATGCAGTTCTTC.